This T cell receptor beta chain was captured by sequencing in a study of cytomegalovirus exposure and HLA in healthy donors. CDR1 and CDR2 from the germline V gene are SQVTM and ANQGSEA. Trimming removed 4 bases from V and 5 bases from J; junction bases left unmatched: 8. The CDR3 sequence is 14 residues long. This clone appeared a few times. As yet, its antigen is unknown. Study results and caveats: Cytomegalovirus-associated status was assigned to about 170 TCR beta chains. Cytomegalovirus status was reportedly diagnosed by the classifier with high specificity and sensitivity.

In the PCR, 60 Vbeta and 13 Jbeta primers were used. Using immunoSEQ multiplex PCR, the repertoire was profiled, and TCRdb retains in-frame clones only, with some absent. This sample carries about 160,000 clones, around three quarters of them seen once, and the ten largest clones take less than 4.5%. The rearrangement joins TRBV29-1 to TRBJ1-2; 9 bases agree with TRBD1. The sample taken for sequencing was PBMCs. This clonotype was obtained from a man between 25 and 39 years old in good health and CMV-seropositive. The CDR3 sequence is CSVATGGSWYGYTF. The CDR3 bases are TGCAGCGTTGCCACAGGGGGCTCTTGGTATGGCTACACCTTC. Filled out from reference TRBV29-1 and TRBJ1-2, the complete variable domain reads SAVISQKPSRDICQRGTSLTIQCQVDSQVTMMFWYRQQPGQSLTLIATANQGSEATYESGFVIDKFPISRPNLTFSTLTVSNMSPEDSSIYLCSVATGGSWYGYTFGSGTRLTVV.